The 6 T cell receptor beta chains below all came from one sample that was sequenced in a study of CD8+ T cells in alopecia areata. Treatment: oral pan-JAK inhibitor, 5-10 mg twice daily. RNA, once extracted, was reverse transcribed into cDNA for use as the sequencing template. The table came from immunoSEQ multiplex PCR; TCRdb's copy has only in-frame clones and leaves some out. The sample records 95,000 to 110,000 clones, 84% being singletons. The sequences come from CD8+ T cells sorted from blood, collected at week 24, from a patient treated with tofacitinib. Source of these receptors: a human donor with alopecia areata.

V gene TRBV4-1 combines with J gene TRBJ2-7; 7 bases map to TRBD1. The V segment lost 4 bases and the J segment 0 bases; nucleotides outside the gene matches: 6. The germline V gene has CDR1 MGHRA and CDR2 YSYEKL. There are 15 residues in the CDR3. The CDR3 reads CASSLFPGGSYEQYF. CDR3 nucleotides: TGCGCCAGCAGCCTATTCCCAGGGGGCTCCTACGAGCAGTACTTC.

The chain joins TRBV5-4 to TRBJ2-5; tentatively, D is TRBD1 (5 bases). Trimming took off 2 bases at V and 2 bases at J, with 13 bases between the two ends. Germline V gene lookup returns CDR1 SGHNT and CDR2 YYREEE (reference sequence). The CDR3 is 15 residues long. The CDR3 bases are TGTGCCAGCAGCTTTTACGACAGCGTACAAGAGACCCAGTACTTC. Protein: CASSFYDSVQETQYF. Full variable domain (missing parts from reference TRBV5-4 and TRBJ2-5): ETGVTQSPTHLIKTRGQQVTLRCSSQSGHNTVSWYQQALGQGPQFIFQYYREEENGRGNFPPRFSGLQFPNYSSELNVNALELDDSALYLCASSFYDSVQETQYFGPGTRLLVL.

V and J are TRBV5-4 and TRBJ2-1; possible D gene TRBD2, 6 bases. CDR3 size: 17 residues. V was clipped by 2 bases and J by 5 bases, with 20 bases between them. Germline CDR1 SGHNT, CDR2 YYREEE (reference sequence). Here the CDR3 DNA reads TGTGCCAGCAGCTTTCTTGCGGGGACCGGAGGGAACAATGAGCAGTTCTTC. Residues: CASSFLAGTGGNNEQFF.

The rearrangement links TRBV11-1 to TRBJ2-7; 8 bases are a match to TRBD1. Germline CDR1 reads SGHAT; CDR2 reads FQDESV (reference sequence). Trimming removed 4 bases from V and 2 bases from J; junction bases left unmatched: 7. This CDR3 region has 15 residues. CDR3 amino acids: CASSSLLQGAYEQYF. CDR3 DNA sequence: TGTGCCAGCAGCTCCCTTCTACAGGGGGCCTACGAGCAGTACTTC.

CDR3 sequence (DNA): TGTGCCAGCAGCTTACCCCTCGGACAGTCCCCCTCCTACGAGCAGTACTTC. This codes for CASSLPLGQSPSYEQYF. The chain is built from TRBV11-1 and TRBJ2-7; D perhaps matches TRBD1 (6 bases). The CDR3 runs to 17 residues. Per the germline V gene, CDR1 is SGHAT and CDR2 is FQDESV (reference sequence). The ends were cut back, 2 bases at V and 0 bases at J, with 17 bases in the middle.

This chain uses TRBV5-1 with TRBJ2-3, with D perhaps matching TRBD1 (5 bases). The germline V and J ends were trimmed by 0 bases and 5 bases, with 7 bases remaining between them. The CDR3 runs to 13 residues. Germline V gene lookup returns CDR1 SGHRS and CDR2 YFSETQ. The CDR3 spells CASSLEQGDTQYF. The DNA of the CDR3 is TGCGCCAGCAGCTTGGAGCAGGGAGATACGCAGTATTTT.